The 6 T cell receptor beta chains given below trace back to one sample, sequenced in a study of shared clonotypes between healthy human individuals. The table came from immunoSEQ multiplex PCR; TCRdb's copy has only in-frame clones and leaves some out. The sample carries some 2,400,000 clones, 90% to 96% recorded once. Sequenced sample: naive CD4+ T cells sorted from blood. Subset given: CD45RA+ positively selected. Receptors were obtained from a man aged 18 to 30 in good health.

V is TRBV9 and J is TRBJ2-5; 10 nucleotides line up with TRBD2. This CDR3 is built from 16 residues. V lost 0 bases, J lost 5 bases, and 7 bases stayed unmatched. The germline gives CDR1 SGDLS, CDR2 YYNGEE. This CDR3 reads CASSVEASGGSETQYF. The CDR3 DNA is TGTGCCAGCAGCGTAGAAGCTAGCGGGGGATCGGAGACCCAGTACTTC. The full variable domain, in which reference TRBV9 and TRBJ2-5 provide the parts outside the CDR3, is DSGVTQTPKHLITATGQRVTLRCSPRSGDLSVYWYQQSLDQGLQFLIQYYNGEERAKGNILERFSAQQFPDLHSELNLSSLELGDSALYFCASSVEASGGSETQYFGPGTRLLVL.

The chain combines TRBV5-1 with TRBJ2-7; 12 positions match TRBD1. This CDR3 comprises 15 residues. With V trimmed by 5 bases and J by 5 bases, 8 bases remained unmatched. The germline V gene encodes CDR1 SGHRS and CDR2 YFSETQ. The CDR3 region is CASREGTGGGHEQYF. The CDR3 DNA reads as TGCGCCAGCAGGGAGGGGACAGGGGGCGGCCACGAGCAGTACTTC.

Of note for this clone: Other DNA sequences of this sample code for an identical CDR3. This chain uses TRBV5-1 with TRBJ1-5; TRBD1 might be the D (5 bases). The CDR3 is 15 residues long. Germline-derived CDR1 and CDR2 are SGHRS and YFSETQ. Trimming stripped 0 bases from V and 1 base from J, with 8 bases between. The CDR3: CASSLAGSSNQPQHF. The CDR3 coding sequence is TGCGCCAGCAGCTTGGCAGGGTCAAGCAATCAGCCCCAGCATTTT.

The chain employs TRBV6-1 and TRBJ2-7; D may be TRBD1 (8 bases). V shed 5 bases and J shed 3 bases, with 17 bases lying between them. There are 15 residues in the CDR3. The V gene's germline CDR1 is MNHNS and CDR2 SASEGT. In DNA form, the CDR3 reads TGTGCCAGCAGTCGGTCGACAGGGGAGGGCTACGAGCAGTACTTC. Translation: CASSRSTGEGYEQYF.

The V call is TRBV15, the J call TRBJ1-5, with a tentative D call TRBD1 (6 bases). V lost 2 bases to trimming and J lost 2 bases, with 16 bases between them. The CDR3 spans 17 residues. Per the germline V gene, CDR1 is LNHNV and CDR2 is YYDKDF (reference sequence). CDR3 nucleotide sequence: TGTGCCACCAGCAGACCCCGACAGGCTAGGGGCAATCAGCCCCAGCATTTT. It translates to CATSRPRQARGNQPQHF.

Comment on this clone: This may arise from a read error, as a much more abundant clone is one base away. This CDR3 is also generated by other DNA sequences in the sample. The V gene is TRBV7-6, the J gene TRBJ1-1, with 9 bases identical to TRBD1. Looked up from germline, CDR1 is SGHVS and CDR2 is FNYEAQ. After removal of 3 bases from V and 1 base from J, the junction contained 0 bases not matched to a gene. The CDR3 spans 14 residues. The CDR3 sequence: CASSLGQGNTEAFF. The CDR3 DNA reads TGTGCCAGCAGCTTGGGACAGGGGAACACTGAAGCTTTCTTT.